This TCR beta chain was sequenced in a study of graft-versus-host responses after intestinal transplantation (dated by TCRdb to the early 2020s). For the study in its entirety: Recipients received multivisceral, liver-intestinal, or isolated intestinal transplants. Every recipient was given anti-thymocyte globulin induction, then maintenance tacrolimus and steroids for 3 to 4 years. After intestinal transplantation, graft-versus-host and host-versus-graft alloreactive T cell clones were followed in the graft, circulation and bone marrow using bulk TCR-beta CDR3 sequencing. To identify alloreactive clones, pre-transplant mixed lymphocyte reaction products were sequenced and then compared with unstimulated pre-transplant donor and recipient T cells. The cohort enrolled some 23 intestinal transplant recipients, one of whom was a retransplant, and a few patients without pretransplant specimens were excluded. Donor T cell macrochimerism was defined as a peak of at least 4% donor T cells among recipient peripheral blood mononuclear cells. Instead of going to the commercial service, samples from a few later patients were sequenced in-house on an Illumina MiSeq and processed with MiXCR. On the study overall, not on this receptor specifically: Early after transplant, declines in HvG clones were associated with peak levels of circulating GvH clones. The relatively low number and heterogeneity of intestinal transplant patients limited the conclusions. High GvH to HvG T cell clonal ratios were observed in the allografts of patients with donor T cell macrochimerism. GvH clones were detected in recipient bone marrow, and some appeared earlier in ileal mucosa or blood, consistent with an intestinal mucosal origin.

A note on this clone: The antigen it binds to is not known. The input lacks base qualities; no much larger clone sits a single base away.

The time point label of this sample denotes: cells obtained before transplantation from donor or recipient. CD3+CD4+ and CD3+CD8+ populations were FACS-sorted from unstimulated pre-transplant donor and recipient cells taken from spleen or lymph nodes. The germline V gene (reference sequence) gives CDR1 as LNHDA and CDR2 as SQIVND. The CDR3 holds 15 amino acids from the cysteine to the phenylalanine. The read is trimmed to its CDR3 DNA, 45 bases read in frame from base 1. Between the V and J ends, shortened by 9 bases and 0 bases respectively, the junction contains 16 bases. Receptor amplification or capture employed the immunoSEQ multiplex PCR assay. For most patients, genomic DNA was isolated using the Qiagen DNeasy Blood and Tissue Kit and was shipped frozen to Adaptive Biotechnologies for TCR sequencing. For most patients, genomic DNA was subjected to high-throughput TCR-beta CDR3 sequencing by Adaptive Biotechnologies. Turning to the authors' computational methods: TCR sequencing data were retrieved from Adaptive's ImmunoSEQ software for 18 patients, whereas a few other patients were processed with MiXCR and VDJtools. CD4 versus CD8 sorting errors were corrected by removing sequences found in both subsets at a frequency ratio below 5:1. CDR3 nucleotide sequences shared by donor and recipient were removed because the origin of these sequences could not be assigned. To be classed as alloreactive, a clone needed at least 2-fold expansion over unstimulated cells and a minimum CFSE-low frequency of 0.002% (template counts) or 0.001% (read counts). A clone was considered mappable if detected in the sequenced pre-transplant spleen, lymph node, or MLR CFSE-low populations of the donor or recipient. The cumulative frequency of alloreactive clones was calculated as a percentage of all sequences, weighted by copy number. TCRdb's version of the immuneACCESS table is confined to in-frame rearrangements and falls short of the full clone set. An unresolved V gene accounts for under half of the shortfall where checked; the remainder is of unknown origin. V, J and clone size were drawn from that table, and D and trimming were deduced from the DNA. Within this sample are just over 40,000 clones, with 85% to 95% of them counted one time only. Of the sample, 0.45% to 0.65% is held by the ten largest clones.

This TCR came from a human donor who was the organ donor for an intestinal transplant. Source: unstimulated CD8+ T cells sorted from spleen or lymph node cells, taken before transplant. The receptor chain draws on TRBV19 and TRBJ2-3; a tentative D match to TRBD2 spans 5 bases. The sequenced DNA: TGTGCCAGCCGACCCGGACTGGGCAGCACAGATACGCAGTATTTT. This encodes CASRPGLGSTDTQYF.